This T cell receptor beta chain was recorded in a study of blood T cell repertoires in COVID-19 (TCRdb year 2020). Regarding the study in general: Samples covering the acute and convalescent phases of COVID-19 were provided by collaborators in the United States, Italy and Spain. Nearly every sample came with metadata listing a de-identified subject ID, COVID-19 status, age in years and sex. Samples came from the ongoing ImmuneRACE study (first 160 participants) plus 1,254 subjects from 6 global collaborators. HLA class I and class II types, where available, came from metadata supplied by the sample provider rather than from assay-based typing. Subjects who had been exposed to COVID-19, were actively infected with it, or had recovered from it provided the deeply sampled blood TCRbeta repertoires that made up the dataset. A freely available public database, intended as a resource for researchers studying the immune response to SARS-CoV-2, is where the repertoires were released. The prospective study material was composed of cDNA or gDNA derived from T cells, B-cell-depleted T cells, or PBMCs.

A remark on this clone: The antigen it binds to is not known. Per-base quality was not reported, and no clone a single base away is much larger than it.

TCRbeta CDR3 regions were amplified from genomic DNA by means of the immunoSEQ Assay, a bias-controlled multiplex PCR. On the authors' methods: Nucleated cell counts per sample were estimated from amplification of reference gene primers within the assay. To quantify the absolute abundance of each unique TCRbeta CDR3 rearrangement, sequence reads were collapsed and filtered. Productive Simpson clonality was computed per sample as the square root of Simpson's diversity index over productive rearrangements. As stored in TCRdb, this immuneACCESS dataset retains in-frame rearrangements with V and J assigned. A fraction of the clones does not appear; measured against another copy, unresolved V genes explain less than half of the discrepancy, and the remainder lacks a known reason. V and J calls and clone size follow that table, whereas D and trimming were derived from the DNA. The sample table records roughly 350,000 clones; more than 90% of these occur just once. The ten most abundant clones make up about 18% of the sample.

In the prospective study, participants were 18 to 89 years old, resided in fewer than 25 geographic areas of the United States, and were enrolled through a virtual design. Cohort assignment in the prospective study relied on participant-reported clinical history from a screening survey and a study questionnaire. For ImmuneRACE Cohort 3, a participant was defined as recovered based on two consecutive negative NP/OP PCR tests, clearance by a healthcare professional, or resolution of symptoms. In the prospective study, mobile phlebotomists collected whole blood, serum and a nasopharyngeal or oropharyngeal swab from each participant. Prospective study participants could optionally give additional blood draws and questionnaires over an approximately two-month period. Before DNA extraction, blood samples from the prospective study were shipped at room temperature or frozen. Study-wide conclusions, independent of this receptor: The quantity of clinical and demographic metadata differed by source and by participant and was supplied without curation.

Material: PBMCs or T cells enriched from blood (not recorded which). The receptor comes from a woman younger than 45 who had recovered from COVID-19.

The CDR3 reads CASSRRQEEGYTEAFF. The nucleotide sequence reads TGTGCCAGCAGCCGCAGACAGGAGGAAGGGTACACTGAAGCTTTCTTT. The chain couples TRBV7-2 to TRBJ1-1, with a weak D call of TRBD1 (6 bases match). The CDR3 runs 16 amino acids, cysteine and phenylalanine included. CDR3 DNA is the only sequence kept; it has 48 bases, read in frame from the first base. Deletion took 5 bases off V and 3 bases off J, with a span of 19 bases between the germline ends. CDR1 is given as SGHTA and CDR2 as FQGNSA, both from the germline V gene.